Below, one T cell receptor beta chain is given with its context. There are 19 residues in the CDR3. Germline V CDR1 and CDR2: SNHLY, FYNNEI. This sample stems from a study of monozygotic twins with inflammatory bowel disease. With about 15 and 9 cycles respectively, two nested PCRs were carried out on TCRalpha and TCRbeta cDNA. TCRdb reanalyzed the 5' RACE reads, giving one entry per CDR3 protein sequence and no DNA. The sample spans more than 300,000 distinct CDR3 sequences; the ten largest clones claim approximately 5.9%. This clonotype originated in a human donor with ulcerative colitis or Crohn's disease, or a healthy co-twin of an affected twin (not recorded which). The genes are TRBV2 and TRBJ2-2; no DNA is available, so the TRBD2 call from TCRdb remains unchecked. The specimen sequenced was blood. CDR3 sequence reads: CASSGVFGSTSGSTGELFF. Full variable domain (outside the CDR3, taken from reference TRBV2 and TRBJ2-2): EPEVTQTPSHQVTQMGQEVILRCVPISNHLYFYWYRQILGQKVEFLVSFYNNEISEKSEIFDDQFSVERPDGSNFTLKIRSTKLEDSAMYFCASSGVFGSTSGSTGELFFGEGSRLTVL.